This T cell receptor (delta chain) was captured by sequencing in a study of Vδ1+ human thymocytes. Study-level results: Bulk data may be misread because of unexpected Vdelta2 sequences. Thymic TRG and TRD repertoires appeared highly polyclonal.

The V and J ends lost 2 bases and 2 bases respectively, with 21 bases between them. The germline V gene has CDR1 TSWWSYY and CDR2 QGS. The CDR3 is 18 residues long. Sequences come from RNA converted to cDNA by reverse transcription. CDR3 amplicons came from multiplex PCR with pooled V-gene forward and constant-region reverse primers. TCRdb redid the clone calls on the multiplex PCR reads with CATT. The table includes about 25,000 delta-chain clones, 7.4% detected once. The table lists this clone with a few counts. Its cognate antigen is unknown. The sample was Vdelta1+ gamma-delta thymocytes from the thymus. Noted subset: FACS-sorted CD3+ TCRalphabeta- TCRVdelta1+ TCRVdelta2- thymocytes. V gene TRDV1 combines with J gene TRDJ1; D remains unclear. The receptor's source is a girl in the first two years of life who had congenital heart surgery. As DNA, the CDR3 is TGTGCTCTTGGGGAAATGAGTGGACCTGGCACATGGACCGATAAACTCATCTTT. Amino acids: CALGEMSGPGTWTDKLIF.